This paragraph reports one T cell receptor (beta chain). Its antigen is as yet unknown. V was trimmed by 0 bases and J by 0 bases, leaving 10 bases between them. This CDR3 has 16 amino acids. From germline, CDR1 is SGHRS and CDR2 YFSETQ. Measured with immunoSEQ multiplex PCR; TCRdb has only the in-frame clones, and not every one. The sample holds around 79,000 clones, approximately 74% seen once. The sample belongs to a study of vaccination effects on CD4 cells after COVID-19. CD4+ T cells specific for antigen were expanded with viral peptide pools by the ViraFEST assay before sequencing. The culture ran for around 10 days before CD4+ T cells were isolated. Negative nucleocapsid antibody tests before and after vaccination confirmed no previous SARS-CoV-2 infection. Every well got over 1.5 million PBMC, which were grown with about 10 IU/ml IL-2 and about 9.5 ug/ml peptides. At days 3 and 7, half of the medium was exchanged for IL-2 medium.

This clonotype was sampled from a human donor who received a COVID-19 vaccine. V and J are TRBV5-1 and TRBJ1-3; maybe TRBD1 (5 bases). The material sequenced was CD4+ T cells from PBMCs cultured with HCoV-229E spike peptides, taken before COVID-19 vaccination. The CDR3 sequence is CASSLGDAGSGNTIYF. The CDR3 region has the DNA TGCGCCAGCAGCTTGGGGGACGCTGGCTCTGGAAACACCATATATTTT.